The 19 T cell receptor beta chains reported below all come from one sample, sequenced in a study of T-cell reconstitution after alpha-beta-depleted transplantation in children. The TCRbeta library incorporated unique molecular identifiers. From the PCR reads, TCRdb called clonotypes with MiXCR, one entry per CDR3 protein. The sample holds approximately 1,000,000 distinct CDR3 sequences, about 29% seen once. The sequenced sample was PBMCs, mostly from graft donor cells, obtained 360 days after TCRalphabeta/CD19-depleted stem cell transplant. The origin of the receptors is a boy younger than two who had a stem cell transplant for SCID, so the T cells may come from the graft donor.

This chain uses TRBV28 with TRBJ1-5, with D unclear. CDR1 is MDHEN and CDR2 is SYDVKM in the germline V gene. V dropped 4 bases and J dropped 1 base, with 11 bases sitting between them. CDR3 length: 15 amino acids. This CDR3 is CASSYMTVSNQPQHF. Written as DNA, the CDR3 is TGTGCCAGCAGTTACATGACGGTGAGCAATCAGCCCCAGCATTTT.

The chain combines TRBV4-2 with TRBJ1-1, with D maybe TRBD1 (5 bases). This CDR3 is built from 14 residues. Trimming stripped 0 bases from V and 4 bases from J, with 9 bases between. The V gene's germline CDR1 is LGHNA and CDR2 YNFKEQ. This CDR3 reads CASSQEGRGTEAFF. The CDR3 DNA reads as TGTGCCAGCAGCCAAGAGGGGAGGGGCACTGAAGCTTTCTTT.

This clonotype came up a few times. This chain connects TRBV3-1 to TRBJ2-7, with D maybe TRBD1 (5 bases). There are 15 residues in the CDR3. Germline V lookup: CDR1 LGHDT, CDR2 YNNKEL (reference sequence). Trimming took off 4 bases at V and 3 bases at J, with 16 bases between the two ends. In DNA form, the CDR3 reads TGTGCCAGCAGCCTTAGACAGAAAGGGAACTACGAGCAGTACTTC. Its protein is CASSLRQKGNYEQYF.

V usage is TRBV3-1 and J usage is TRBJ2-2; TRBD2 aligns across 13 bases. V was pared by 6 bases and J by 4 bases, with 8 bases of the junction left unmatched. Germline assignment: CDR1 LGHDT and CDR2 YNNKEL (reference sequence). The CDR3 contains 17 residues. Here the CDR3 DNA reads TGTGCCAGCAGTCGCCGGACTAGCGGGGGTAGCACCGGGGAGCTGTTTTTT. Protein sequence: CASSRRTSGGSTGELFF.

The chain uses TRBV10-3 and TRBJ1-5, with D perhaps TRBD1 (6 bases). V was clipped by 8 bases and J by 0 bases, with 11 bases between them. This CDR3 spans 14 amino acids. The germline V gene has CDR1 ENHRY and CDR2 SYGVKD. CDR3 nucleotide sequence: TGTGCCATCGGCCGAGGGGGTAGCAATCAGCCCCAGCATTTT. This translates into CAIGRGGSNQPQHF.

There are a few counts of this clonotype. CDR3: CASSYVGGGPYEQFF. CDR3 sequence (DNA): TGTGCCAGCAGTTACGTCGGGGGGGGGCCGTATGAGCAGTTCTTC. This chain links TRBV6-5 with TRBJ2-1, with TRBD2 identical over 8 bases. The CDR3 runs to 15 residues. The V gene's germline CDR1 is MNHEY and CDR2 SVGAGI. Losses at the gene ends were 2 bases for V and 8 bases for J; bases not matched to a gene: 8.

CDR3 in amino acids: CASSLAVAGLSYEQYF. The CDR3 nucleotides are TGCGCCAGCAGCTTGGCCGTAGCGGGCCTCTCCTACGAGCAGTACTTC. The rearrangement joins TRBV5-1 to TRBJ2-7; TRBD2 matches at 7 bases. Germline CDR1 is SGHRS and CDR2 is YFSETQ. CDR3 length: 16 residues. The junction had 6 bases not matched to a gene; V was cut back by 0 bases and J by 0 bases.

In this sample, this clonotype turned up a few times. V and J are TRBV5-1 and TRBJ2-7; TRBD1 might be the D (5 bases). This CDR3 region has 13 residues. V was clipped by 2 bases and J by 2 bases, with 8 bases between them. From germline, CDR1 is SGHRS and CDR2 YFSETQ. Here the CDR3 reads CASSLWGPYEQYF. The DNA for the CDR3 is TGCGCCAGCAGCTTATGGGGCCCCTACGAGCAGTACTTC.

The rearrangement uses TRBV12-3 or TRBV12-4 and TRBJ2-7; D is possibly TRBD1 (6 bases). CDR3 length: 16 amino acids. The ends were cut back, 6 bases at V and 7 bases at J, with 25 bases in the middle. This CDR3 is CASSVQGQTNTKEQYF. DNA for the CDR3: TGTGCCAGCAGCGTACAGGGACAAACTAATACTAAGGAGCAGTACTTC.

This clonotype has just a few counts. The CDR3 nucleotides are TGTGCCAGCAGCTTAGTCAACGGGCCCGGGGAGCTGTTTTTT. This encodes CASSLVNGPGELFF. J is TRBJ2-2 and V is TRBV7-9; D unclear. V lost 1 base and J 6 bases, leaving 9 bases between the germline ends. The germline CDR1 and CDR2 sequences are SEHNR and FQNEAQ (reference sequence). CDR3 length equals 14 residues.

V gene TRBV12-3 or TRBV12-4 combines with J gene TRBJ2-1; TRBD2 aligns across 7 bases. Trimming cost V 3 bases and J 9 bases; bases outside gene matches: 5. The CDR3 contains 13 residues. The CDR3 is CASSLSGRGEQFF. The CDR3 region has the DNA TGTGCCAGCAGTTTGTCAGGGAGGGGTGAGCAGTTCTTC.

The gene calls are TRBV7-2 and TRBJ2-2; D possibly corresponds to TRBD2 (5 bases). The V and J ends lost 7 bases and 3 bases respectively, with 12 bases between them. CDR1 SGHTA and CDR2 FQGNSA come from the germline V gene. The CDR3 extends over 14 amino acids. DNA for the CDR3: TGTGCCAGCATCCGGGGTTTGCACACCGGGGAGCTGTTTTTT. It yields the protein CASIRGLHTGELFF.

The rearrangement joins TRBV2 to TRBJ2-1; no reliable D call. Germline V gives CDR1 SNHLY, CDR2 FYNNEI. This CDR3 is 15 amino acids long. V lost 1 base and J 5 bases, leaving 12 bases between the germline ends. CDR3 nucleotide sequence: TGTGCCAGCAGTGAAGTGCCGTCAGGACACAATGAGCAGTTCTTC. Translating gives CASSEVPSGHNEQFF.

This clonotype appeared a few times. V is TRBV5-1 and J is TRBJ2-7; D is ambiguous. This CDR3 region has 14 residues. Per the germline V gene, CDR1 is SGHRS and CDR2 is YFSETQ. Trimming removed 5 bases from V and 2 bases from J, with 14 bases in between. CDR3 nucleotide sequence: TGCGCCAGCAGTTTTGGACCGTCGACCTACGAGCAGTACTTC. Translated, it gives CASSFGPSTYEQYF.

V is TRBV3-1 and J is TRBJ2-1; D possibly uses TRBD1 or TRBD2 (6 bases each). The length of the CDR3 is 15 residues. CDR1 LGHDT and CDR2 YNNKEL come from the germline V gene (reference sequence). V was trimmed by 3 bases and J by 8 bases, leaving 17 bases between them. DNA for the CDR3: TGTGCCAGCAGCCACTATCTGGGGGGCTGGGATGAGCAGTTCTTC. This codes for CASSHYLGGWDEQFF.

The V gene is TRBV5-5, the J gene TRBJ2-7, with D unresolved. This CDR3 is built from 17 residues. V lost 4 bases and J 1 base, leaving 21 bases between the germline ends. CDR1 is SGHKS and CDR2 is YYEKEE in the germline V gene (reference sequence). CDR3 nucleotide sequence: TGTGCCAGCAGCCCAGGTCCTCGGGTCGTGACATCCTACGAGCAGTACTTC. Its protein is CASSPGPRVVTSYEQYF.

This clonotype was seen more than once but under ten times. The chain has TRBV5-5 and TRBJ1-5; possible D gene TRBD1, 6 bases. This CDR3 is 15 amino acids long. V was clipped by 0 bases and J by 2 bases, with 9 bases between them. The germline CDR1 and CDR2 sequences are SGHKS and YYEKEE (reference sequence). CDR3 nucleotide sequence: TGTGCCAGCAGCTTGGCCAGGGGAGGCAATCAGCCCCAGCATTTT. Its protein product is CASSLARGGNQPQHF.

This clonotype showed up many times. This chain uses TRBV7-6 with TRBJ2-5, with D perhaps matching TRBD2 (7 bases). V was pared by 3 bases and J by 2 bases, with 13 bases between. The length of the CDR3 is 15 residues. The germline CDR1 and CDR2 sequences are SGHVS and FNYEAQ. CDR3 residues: CASSFGLGGQETQYF. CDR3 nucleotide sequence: TGTGCCAGCAGCTTTGGACTAGGGGGACAAGAGACCCAGTACTTC.

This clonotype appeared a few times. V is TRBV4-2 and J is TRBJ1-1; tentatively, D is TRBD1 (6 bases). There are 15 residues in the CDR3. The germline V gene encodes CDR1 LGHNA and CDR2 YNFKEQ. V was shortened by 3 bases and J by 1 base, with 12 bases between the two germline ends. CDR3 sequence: CASSHDPDRNTEAFF. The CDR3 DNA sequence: TGTGCCAGCAGCCATGACCCGGACAGGAACACTGAAGCTTTCTTT.